The 17 T cell receptor beta chains below come from one sample, sequenced in a study of blood T cell repertoires in COVID-19 (dated by TCRdb to 2020 to 2022). Receptor amplification or capture employed the immunoSEQ multiplex PCR assay. The clones in this table, taken by TCRdb from immuneACCESS, are in-frame only. Not every clone is retained; where verified, under half of the shortfall comes from an unresolved V gene, and the cause of the rest is unknown. The sample table shows roughly 400,000 clones, and roughly nine tenths are seen once. The ten largest clonotypes hold more than 0.85% of the sample. Sequencing was carried out using PBMCs or T cells enriched from blood (not recorded which). Source of these receptors: a woman between 35 and 50 years old who had been exposed to COVID-19.

This chain joins TRBV5-1 and TRBJ2-5; weak D call: TRBD2 (5 bases). V dropped 5 bases and J dropped 1 base, with 12 bases sitting between them. The length of the CDR3 is 14 residues. Germline V lookup: CDR1 SGHRS, CDR2 YFSETQ. This CDR3 reads CASSDSAPQETQYF. CDR3 nucleotides: TGCGCCAGCAGTGATAGCGCTCCCCAAGAGACCCAGTACTTC. The full variable domain, completed using reference TRBV5-1 and TRBJ2-5, is KAGVTQTPRYLIKTRGQQVTLSCSPISGHRSVSWYQQTPGQGLQFLFEYFSETQRNKGNFPGRFSGRQFSNSRSEMNVSTLELGDSALYLCASSDSAPQETQYFGPGTRLLVL.

V usage is TRBV4-3 and J usage is TRBJ1-3; D unclear. Germline V CDR1 and CDR2: LGHNA, YSLEER. The CDR3 has 18 amino acids. V dropped 0 bases and J dropped 0 bases, with 15 bases sitting between them. CDR3: CASSQDSPRYSSGNTIYF. The CDR3 DNA follows: TGCGCCAGCAGCCAAGATTCCCCCCGATATAGCTCTGGAAACACCATATATTTT.

The gene calls are TRBV5-1 and TRBJ1-2, with 12 bases aligning to TRBD1. CDR1 is SGHRS, CDR2 YFSETQ, per germline. V dropped 3 bases and J dropped 8; count of bases not matched to a gene: 5. The CDR3 covers 14 residues. The CDR3, as DNA: TGCGCCAGCAGCTGGGGACAGGGGGCAGGAGGCTACACCTTC. This encodes CASSWGQGAGGYTF.

This sequence joins TRBV7-3 and TRBJ2-7; the match to TRBD2 covers 15 bases. CDR1 SGHTA and CDR2 FQGTGA come from the germline V gene. The CDR3 length is 13 residues. Trimming at V came to 11 bases and at J to 7 bases, leaving 6 bases not matched to a gene. The CDR3 sequence is CAPWTSGRGEQYF. The DNA of the CDR3 is TGTGCCCCTTGGACTAGCGGGAGGGGGGAGCAGTACTTC.

This sequence joins TRBV18 and TRBJ1-1; D might be TRBD1 (5 bases). This CDR3 spans 14 amino acids. Germline V lookup: CDR1 KGHSH, CDR2 LQKENI. V was pared by 1 base and J by 1 base, with 7 bases between. CDR3 in DNA: TGTGCCAGCTCACCACTTGACAGGAACACTGAAGCTTTCTTT. It specifies CASSPLDRNTEAFF. Variable domain in full (rest from reference TRBV18 and TRBJ1-1): NAGVMQNPRHLVRRRGQEARLRCSPMKGHSHVYWYRQLPEEGLKFMVYLQKENIIDESGMPKERFSAEFPKEGPSILRIQQVVRGDSAAYFCASSPLDRNTEAFFGQGTRLTVV.

This clone has just one count. This rearrangement joins TRBV5-4 to TRBJ1-5; the match to TRBD1 covers 7 bases. The CDR3 has 16 residues. V lost 1 base to trimming and J lost 11 bases; unmatched junction nucleotides: 15. Germline V gives CDR1 SGHNT, CDR2 YYREEE (reference sequence). The CDR3 DNA reads as TGTGCCAGCAGCTTGTATGGAGGGGGCAGGCCGGGTGCCCAGCATTTT. Residues: CASSLYGGGRPGAQHF.

This sequence joins TRBV2 and TRBJ1-2; D is ambiguous. The CDR3 is 14 amino acids. Trimming stripped 4 bases from V and 5 bases from J, with 14 bases between. Germline values: CDR1 SNHLY, CDR2 FYNNEI. CDR3 DNA sequence: TGTGCCAGCAGTGGGTCCCTGAAAACTTATGGCTACACCTTC. It yields the protein CASSGSLKTYGYTF.

This clone was counted once. This sequence joins TRBV2 and TRBJ1-1, with D possibly TRBD1 on 6 matching bases. The V gene's germline CDR1 is SNHLY and CDR2 FYNNEI. The CDR3 runs to 14 residues. Trimming took off 8 bases at V and 1 base at J, with 14 bases between the two ends. CDR3 loop: CASYRGQSNTEAFF. In DNA form, the CDR3 reads TGTGCCAGCTACCGCGGACAGTCGAACACTGAAGCTTTCTTT. The full variable domain, in which reference TRBV2 and TRBJ1-1 provide the parts outside the CDR3, is EPEVTQTPSHQVTQMGQEVILRCVPISNHLYFYWYRQILGQKVEFLVSFYNNEISEKSEIFDDQFSVERPDGSNFTLKIRSTKLEDSAMYFCASYRGQSNTEAFFGQGTRLTVV.

The CDR3 reads CSVWTSGRGTQYF. CDR3 coding DNA: TGCAGCGTGTGGACTAGCGGGAGAGGGACCCAGTACTTC. The rearrangement links TRBV29-1 to TRBJ2-5, with 13 bases identical to TRBD2. The CDR3 runs to 13 residues. Germline trimming cut 6 bases from V and 7 bases from J; bases unmatched to any gene: 5. Germline values: CDR1 SQVTM, CDR2 ANQGSEA.

V usage is TRBV24-1 and J usage is TRBJ2-7; D unresolved. V lost 4 bases and J 7 bases, leaving 10 bases between the germline ends. The CDR3 is made up of 12 amino acids. Germline loops: CDR1 KGHDR, CDR2 SFDVKD. CDR3 in DNA: TGTGCCACCAGTGACTTTACGGGTGAGCAGTACTTC. This gives the protein CATSDFTGEQYF.

Comment on this clone: Other DNA variants within this sample encode the same CDR3. The chain has TRBV12-3 or TRBV12-4 and TRBJ1-1, with TRBD1 identical over 9 bases. CDR3 length equals 13 residues. The V gene end was trimmed by 6 bases and the J gene end by 5 bases; junction bases not matched to a gene: 4. Written as DNA, the CDR3 is TGTGCCAGCAGCCGACAGGGGGGGACTGAAGCTTTCTTT. Its translation is CASSRQGGTEAFF.

The V gene is TRBV5-1, the J gene TRBJ1-4; D not resolved. The germline gives CDR1 SGHRS, CDR2 YFSETQ. Trimming removed 3 bases from V and 4 bases from J, with 10 bases in between. The CDR3 contains 14 residues. The CDR3 region has the DNA TGCGCCAGCAGCTCGGGAAATTATAATGAAAAACTGTTTTTT. Its protein product is CASSSGNYNEKLFF.

J is TRBJ2-6 and V is TRBV7-2, with D uncertain. Germline V gene data show CDR1 as SGHTA and CDR2 as FQGNSA. The V and J ends lost 2 bases and 4 bases respectively, with 9 bases between them. The CDR3 has 15 amino acids. The CDR3 region has the DNA TGTGCCAGCAGCTTATGGGCAACAGGGGCCAACGTCCTGACTTTC. Its translation is CASSLWATGANVLTF.

The chain has TRBV2 and TRBJ1-2; 10 bases agree with TRBD1. The trim removed 8 bases at V and 2 bases at J, leaving 8 bases unmatched. The CDR3 contains 15 residues. Germline lookup yields CDR1 SNHLY and CDR2 FYNNEI. CDR3 in amino acids: CASHDRGRINYGYTF. CDR3 nucleotide sequence: TGTGCCAGCCATGACAGGGGGCGCATCAACTATGGCTACACCTTC.

The V and J genes are TRBV30 and TRBJ2-3; perhaps TRBD2 as D (7 bases). The CDR3 covers 13 residues. The ends were cut back, 4 bases at V and 6 bases at J, with 14 bases in the middle. Germline V lookup: CDR1 GTSNPN, CDR2 SVGIG (reference sequence). CDR3 coding DNA: TGTGCCTGGAACGGCGGGGGCTTGGATACGCAGTATTTT. Translating gives CAWNGGGLDTQYF.

The rearrangement uses TRBV12-3 or TRBV12-4 and TRBJ1-5; D is uncertain. Trimming stripped 5 bases from V and 5 bases from J, with 7 bases between. The length of the CDR3 is 12 residues. The CDR3 loop reads CASSLRDQPQHF. In nucleotides, the CDR3 is TGTGCCAGCAGTCTTCGGGATCAGCCCCAGCATTTT.

V gene TRBV7-2 combines with J gene TRBJ2-1; 10 nucleotides match TRBD1. There are 19 residues in the CDR3. CDR1 is SGHTA and CDR2 is FQGNSA in the germline V gene. With 3 bases clipped from V and 0 bases from J, the junction kept 11 bases outside the gene matches. The CDR3 spells CASSFPGQGPRSSYNEQFF. The DNA of the CDR3 is TGTGCCAGCAGCTTCCCGGGACAGGGGCCTCGGAGCTCCTACAATGAGCAGTTCTTC.